This T cell receptor beta chain was retrieved from a study of T-cell memory formation after mild COVID-19. Study-level information: Clustering of TCRs was largely donor specific.

V dropped 3 bases and J dropped 0 bases, with 8 bases sitting between them. The CDR3 loop spans 13 amino acids. CDR1 GTSNPN and CDR2 SVGIG come from the germline V gene (reference sequence). Each CDR3 protein is one row after TCRdb ran MiXCR on the 5' RACE reads. The data hold under 700,000 distinct CDR3 sequences, with roughly 20% observed a single time. General study results and limits: Pre-infection memory already had some responding clones, implying cross-reactive memory joined. Among CD4+ contracting clones, most were CM and EM, and CD8+ ones EMRA.

With regard to this clonotype: Its specificity is not known.

The chain combines TRBV30 with TRBJ1-1; a weak D match, TRBD1 (5 bases). The receptor's source is an adult woman who had mild COVID-19 (a few samples of this study predate the infection). Cell type and time point are not known. The specimen was PBMCs or a T cell subset sorted from them (not recorded which). CDR3 DNA sequence: TGTGCCTGGAGGAAGGGGATGAACACTGAAGCTTTCTTT. Its translation: CAWRKGMNTEAFF. Drawing the rest from reference TRBV30 and TRBJ1-1, the complete variable domain is SQTIHQWPATLVQPVGSPLSLECTVEGTSNPNLYWYRQAAGRGLQLLFYSVGIGQISSEVPQNLSASRPQDRQFILSSKKLLLSDSGFYLCAWRKGMNTEAFFGQGTRLTVV.